The rows below give T cell receptor beta chains drawn from one sample of a study of T cell responses to AZD1222 COVID-19 vaccine. Only in-frame clones appear in the TCRdb table, and some are missing; sequencing was by immunoSEQ multiplex PCR. The table records about 110,000 clones, around nine tenths of them present only once. This material consisted of peripheral blood, taken on day 0 of AZD1222 vaccination. All receptors come from an adult in good health. CDR3s include the opening cysteine and the closing phenylalanine or tryptophan. D genes are given only for firm matches. Rows may omit the clone size; those that give it use once, few, many or a size class.

size: -
J: TRBJ1-2
length: 16
D: -
V: TRBV2
CDR3: CASSEVNRVKGDGYTF
DNA: TGTGCCAGCAGTGAAGTTAACAGGGTGAAGGGGGATGGCTACACCTTC

size: -
J: TRBJ1-2
length: 15
D: TRBD1
V: TRBV3-1/TRBV3-2
CDR3: CASSRKGAGGYGYTF
DNA: TGTGCCAGCAGCAGAAAGGGGGCCGGTGGCTATGGCTACACCTTC

size: few
J: TRBJ1-4
length: 17
D: -
V: TRBV4-1
CDR3: CASSHPLGGSKREKLFF
DNA: TGCGCCAGCAGCCATCCTTTGGGGGGATCTAAAAGGGAAAAACTGTTTTTT

size: -
J: TRBJ2-3
length: 15
D: TRBD2
V: TRBV5-1
CDR3: CASSLGGGAQDTQYF
DNA: TGCGCCAGCAGCTTGGGCGGGGGAGCCCAAGATACGCAGTATTTT

size: -
J: TRBJ2-1
length: 13
D: -
V: TRBV11-2
CDR3: CASSPILGNEQFF
DNA: TGTGCCAGCAGCCCCATCCTAGGCAATGAGCAGTTCTTC

size: -
J: TRBJ1-2
length: 13
D: TRBD1
V: TRBV12-3/TRBV12-4
CDR3: CASSLKTGAGYTF
DNA: TGTGCCAGCAGTTTAAAAACAGGGGCGGGCTACACCTTC

size: -
J: TRBJ1-5
length: 15
D: TRBD1
V: TRBV2
CDR3: CASERLDRANQPQHF
DNA: TGTGCCAGCGAAAGACTCGACAGGGCGAATCAGCCCCAGCATTTT

size: -
J: TRBJ2-1
length: 14
D: TRBD2
V: TRBV7-9
CDR3: CATHPGGSYNEQFF
DNA: TGTGCCACTCACCCGGGGGGTTCCTACAATGAGCAGTTCTTC

size: -
J: TRBJ1-3
length: 14
D: -
V: TRBV6-5
CDR3: CASSPGFSGNTIYF
DNA: TGTGCCAGCAGCCCCGGGTTCTCTGGAAACACCATATATTTT

size: -
J: TRBJ2-7
length: 13
D: TRBD1
V: TRBV18
CDR3: CASSPGTESEQYF
DNA: TGTGCCAGCTCCCCCGGGACAGAGAGCGAGCAGTACTTC

size: -
J: TRBJ2-2
length: 15
D: -
V: TRBV5-5
CDR3: CASTYGLLGAGELFF
DNA: TGTGCCAGCACCTATGGACTACTAGGGGCCGGGGAGCTGTTTTTT

size: -
J: TRBJ1-6
length: 14
D: -
V: TRBV30
CDR3: CAWSVYKDNSPLHF
DNA: TGTGCCTGGAGTGTGTACAAGGATAATTCACCCCTCCACTTT

size: -
J: TRBJ1-2
length: 16
D: -
V: TRBV7-2
CDR3: CASSYLIQAINYGYTF
DNA: TGTGCCAGCAGCTATCTTATCCAGGCGATTAACTATGGCTACACCTTC

size: -
J: TRBJ1-1
length: 15
D: -
V: TRBV5-6
CDR3: CASSSTLRGNTEAFF
DNA: TGTGCCAGCAGCTCGACCCTCAGGGGGAACACTGAAGCTTTCTTT

size: -
J: TRBJ2-7
length: 15
D: -
V: TRBV6-2/TRBV6-3
CDR3: CASSPSDARAYEQYF
DNA: TGTGCCAGCAGCCCCTCAGACGCACGGGCCTACGAGCAGTACTTC

size: -
J: TRBJ1-6
length: 15
D: TRBD1
V: TRBV7-9
CDR3: CASSLGTGLFLALHF
DNA: TGTGCCAGCAGCTTAGGGACAGGGCTTTTTCTGGCCCTCCACTTT

size: -
J: TRBJ2-7
length: 16
D: TRBD1
V: TRBV27
CDR3: CASSPLPGQGVYEQYF
DNA: TGTGCCAGCAGTCCTCTCCCGGGACAGGGGGTATACGAGCAGTACTTC

size: -
J: TRBJ1-6
length: 13
D: -
V: TRBV11-3
CDR3: CASSLNVNSPLHF
DNA: TGTGCCAGCAGCTTGAACGTCAATTCACCCCTCCACTTT

size: -
J: TRBJ2-7
length: 15
D: TRBD1
V: TRBV7-2
CDR3: CASSQGGTGVSEQYF
DNA: TGTGCCAGCAGTCAGGGGGGGACAGGGGTGAGTGAGCAGTACTTC

size: -
J: TRBJ1-1
length: 13
D: -
V: TRBV12-3/TRBV12-4
CDR3: CASSPTGNTEAFF
DNA: TGTGCCAGCAGCCCGACCGGGAACACTGAAGCTTTCTTT

size: few
J: TRBJ1-5
length: 13
D: TRBD1
V: TRBV6-6
CDR3: CASGDRGHQPQHF
DNA: TGTGCCAGCGGGGACAGGGGGCATCAGCCCCAGCATTTT

size: -
J: TRBJ2-1
length: 14
D: -
V: TRBV15
CDR3: CATSPLGSVNEQFF
DNA: TGTGCCACCAGCCCCCTGGGAAGTGTCAATGAGCAGTTCTTC

size: -
J: TRBJ2-7
length: 13
D: -
V: TRBV6-6
CDR3: CASIREWGYEQYF
DNA: TGTGCCAGCATCCGCGAGTGGGGTTACGAGCAGTACTTC

size: -
J: TRBJ2-1
length: 18
D: TRBD2
V: TRBV9
CDR3: CASSVGAGGLAGINEQFF
DNA: TGTGCCAGCAGCGTAGGTGCAGGGGGACTAGCGGGGATCAATGAGCAGTTCTTC

size: -
J: TRBJ2-2
length: 14
D: -
V: TRBV19
CDR3: CASSMKRNTGELFF
DNA: TGTGCCAGTAGTATGAAGCGGAACACCGGGGAGCTGTTTTTT

size: -
J: TRBJ1-6
length: 13
D: -
V: TRBV6-5
CDR3: CASSPDGNSPLHF
DNA: TGTGCCAGCAGTCCGGACGGTAATTCACCCCTCCACTTT

size: -
J: TRBJ1-3
length: 17
D: -
V: TRBV11-3
CDR3: CASSLVRRIYSGNTIYF
DNA: TGTGCCAGCAGCTTAGTCCGTCGGATTTACTCTGGAAACACCATATATTTT

size: once
J: TRBJ2-1
length: 17
D: TRBD2
V: TRBV7-6
CDR3: CASSLVLAGGRGNEQFF
DNA: TGTGCCAGCAGCTTAGTCCTAGCGGGGGGCAGGGGGAATGAGCAGTTCTTC

size: -
J: TRBJ1-4
length: 14
D: -
V: TRBV11-2
CDR3: CASSLDPGSEKLFF
DNA: TGTGCCAGCAGCTTAGACCCGGGGAGTGAAAAACTGTTTTTT

size: -
J: TRBJ1-1
length: 13
D: -
V: TRBV7-2
CDR3: CASREDGYTEAFF
DNA: TGTGCCAGCAGAGAGGACGGTTACACTGAAGCTTTCTTT

size: -
J: TRBJ2-2
length: 16
D: TRBD2
V: TRBV7-2
CDR3: CASSSRERGNTGELFF
DNA: TGTGCCAGCAGCTCCCGCGAGCGGGGGAACACCGGGGAGCTGTTTTTT

size: -
J: TRBJ1-3
length: 17
D: -
V: TRBV27
CDR3: CASSRGPFGRAGNTIYF
DNA: TGTGCCAGCAGCCGTGGCCCATTTGGCAGGGCTGGAAACACCATATATTTT

size: -
J: TRBJ1-2
length: 14
D: -
V: TRBV12-5
CDR3: CASGLVPQIYGYTF
DNA: TGTGCTAGTGGTTTGGTACCACAGATCTATGGCTACACCTTC

size: -
J: TRBJ2-3
length: 15
D: TRBD2
V: TRBV28
CDR3: CASRPLGGGADTQYF
DNA: TGTGCCAGCAGACCACTGGGCGGGGGGGCAGATACGCAGTATTTT

size: -
J: TRBJ1-2
length: 14
D: -
V: TRBV5-1
CDR3: CASSLGLKLDGYTF
DNA: TGCGCCAGCAGCTTGGGGCTGAAGCTAGACGGCTACACCTTC